A single sample gave rise to the 10 T cell receptor beta chains below, sequenced in a study of human thymus T cells. Clones were read by immunoSEQ multiplex PCR, and TCRdb kept only the in-frame ones, dropping some. The sample carries some 78,000 clones, just over 95% recorded once. Resections that were taken during corrective heart surgery supplied the thymus tissue. The sequencing sample was made of thymus tissue. The receptors originated from a boy under two years old with a congenital heart defect but otherwise immunologically healthy.

The V and J genes are TRBV9 and TRBJ2-2; D not certain. CDR3 length equals 12 residues. V was cut by 3 bases and J by 6 bases, with 6 bases left in between. Germline CDR1 and CDR2: SGDLS and YYNGEE. CDR3 bases: TGTGCCAGCAGCGCTGGACCCGGGGAGCTGTTTTTT. Translation: CASSAGPGELFF.

This rearrangement joins TRBV15 to TRBJ1-1; D unclear. Germline values: CDR1 LNHNV, CDR2 YYDKDF (reference sequence). This CDR3 contains 13 residues. Trimming removed 1 base at V and 6 bases at J, with 9 bases between. The CDR3 DNA follows: TGTGCCACCAGCAGAGCAGTCCCCCCTGAAGCTTTCTTT. Its translation is CATSRAVPPEAFF.

The rearrangement uses TRBV6-5 and TRBJ1-1, with D uncertain. Per germline, CDR1 MNHEY and CDR2 SVGAGI. The V gene lost 0 bases and the J gene lost 7 bases, with 15 bases spanning the gap. The CDR3 covers 15 residues. The CDR3 nucleotides read TGTGCCAGCAGTTACTCCCCAGCCACAGCGGGTGAAGCTTTCTTT. Protein sequence: CASSYSPATAGEAFF.

The CDR3 loop reads CASSPHPRVMRNTEAFF. CDR3 coding DNA: TGTGCCAGCAGCCCCCACCCGAGGGTCATGCGGAACACTGAAGCTTTCTTT. The rearrangement links TRBV11-3 to TRBJ1-1, with D uncertain. In germline, CDR1 is SGHNT, CDR2 YENEEA. The length of the CDR3 is 17 residues. V was cut by 5 bases and J by 1 base, with 20 bases left in between. Variable domain in full (rest from reference TRBV11-3 and TRBJ1-1): EAGVVQSPRYKIIEKKQPVAFWCNPISGHNTLYWYLQNLGQGPELLIRYENEEAVDDSQLPKDRFSAERLKGVDSTLKIQPAELGDSAVYLCASSPHPRVMRNTEAFFGQGTRLTVV.

The V and J genes are TRBV6-1 and TRBJ2-5; TRBD1 agrees at 7 bases. Germline assignment: CDR1 MNHNS and CDR2 SASEGT. With V trimmed by 6 bases and J by 3 bases, 7 bases remained unmatched. The CDR3 spans 14 residues. The CDR3 is CASRPTGEEETQYF. The CDR3 bases are TGTGCCAGCAGGCCAACAGGGGAAGAAGAGACCCAGTACTTC.

The J gene is TRBJ2-1, the V gene TRBV28, with 12 bases lining up with TRBD1. This CDR3 comprises 20 residues. The germline CDR1 and CDR2 sequences are MDHEN and SYDVKM. The junction had 14 bases not matched to a gene; V was cut back by 4 bases and J by 1 base. The CDR3 DNA sequence: TGTGCCAGCAGTTCCACAAAGGGGACAGGGGGCGAGGTATCCTACAATGAGCAGTTCTTC. Translation gives CASSSTKGTGGEVSYNEQFF.

CDR3 in amino acids: CASSLGGERLNTEAFF. For the CDR3, the DNA is TGTGCCAGCAGCTTAGGGGGAGAGCGGCTGAACACTGAAGCTTTCTTT. The V gene is TRBV13, the J gene TRBJ1-1; D unresolved. This CDR3 has 16 residues. Trimming left V 0 bases short and J 0 bases short, with 11 bases between. Germline V gene data show CDR1 as PRHDT and CDR2 as FYEKMQ (reference sequence). The entire variable domain, with the rest obtained from reference TRBV13 and TRBJ1-1, is as follows: AAGVIQSPRHLIKEKRETATLKCYPIPRHDTVYWYQQGPGQDPQFLISFYEKMQSDKGSIPDRFSAQQFSDYHSELNMSSLELGDSALYFCASSLGGERLNTEAFFGQGTRLTVV.

The genes are TRBV11-2 and TRBJ2-1; TRBD2 matches 7 bases. Trimming took 0 bases from V and 5 from J; bases not matched to a gene: 13. Per the germline V gene, CDR1 is SGHAT and CDR2 is FQNNGV. The CDR3 is made up of 18 amino acids. The CDR3 loop reads CASSLEERRENENNEQFF. DNA of the CDR3: TGTGCCAGCAGCTTAGAGGAGAGGCGGGAGAACGAGAACAATGAGCAGTTCTTC.

The V gene is TRBV25-1, the J gene TRBJ2-7; unclear D gene. The V gene lost 5 bases and the J gene lost 6 bases, with 14 bases spanning the gap. This CDR3 has 13 residues. Germline-derived CDR1 and CDR2 are MGHDK and SYGVNS. In DNA form, the CDR3 reads TGTGCCAGCAGTATTCGACTGGGATTCGAGCAGTACTTC. Translating gives CASSIRLGFEQYF.

The chain combines TRBV25-1 with TRBJ2-1; 8 bases map to TRBD2. Germline V lookup: CDR1 MGHDK, CDR2 SYGVNS. Trimming removed 7 bases from V and 4 bases from J; junction bases left unmatched: 12. The length of the CDR3 is 16 residues. CDR3 residues: CASNSGGSGGYNEQFF. The CDR3 region has the DNA TGTGCCAGCAATTCCGGCGGGTCGGGAGGGTACAATGAGCAGTTCTTC.